These T cell receptor beta chains were read from a single sample in a study of OX40 agonist ivuxolimab in advanced cancers. The table came from immunoSEQ multiplex PCR; TCRdb's copy has only in-frame clones and leaves some out. The profile shows about 12,000 clones, 80% of them singletons. The sequencing used CD4+ or CD8+ T cells sorted from blood, collected in a trial of the OX40 agonist ivuxolimab. The receptors were gathered from an adult with an advanced solid tumor such as melanoma, head and neck, liver or kidney cancer. Both conserved end residues are part of each CDR3. A D gene is named only where the DNA matches it firmly. Expanded clones get a size class; other rows say once, few or many, or leave the size out.

j_call,clone_size,d_call,v_call,cdr3_aa,cdr3_nt
TRBJ2-4,once,TRBD1,TRBV11-3,CASSTGGQGETKNIQYF,TGTGCCAGCTCCACGGGGGGACAGGGGGAAACCAAAAACATTCAGTACTTC
TRBJ1-3,-,-,TRBV6-4,CASSAGPDATDTIYF,TGTGCCAGCAGTGCCGGGCCCGACGCAACGGACACCATATATTTT
TRBJ1-6,few,-,TRBV4-2,CASSPDSGGGGYNSPLHF,TGTGCCAGCAGCCCCGACTCCGGGGGGGGTGGCTATAATTCACCCCTCCACTTT
TRBJ2-1,-,TRBD1,TRBV28,CASSLPSGQGAQPHRNNEQFF,TGTGCCAGCAGTTTACCGTCAGGACAGGGGGCCCAGCCCCATCGTAACAATGAGCAGTTCTTC
TRBJ1-1,few,-,TRBV15,CATSITSRGEGRGTEAFF,TGTGCCACCAGCATCACATCCCGGGGGGAGGGACGTGGCACTGAAGCTTTCTTT
TRBJ1-1,medium-sized,-,TRBV6-1,CASRRVWNTEAFF,TGTGCCAGCAGAAGGGTGTGGAACACTGAAGCTTTCTTT
TRBJ2-3,-,-,TRBV6-4,CASSVTITDTQYF,TGTGCCAGCAGCGTCACCATCACAGATACGCAGTATTTT
TRBJ2-3,-,TRBD2,TRBV5-4,CASSLAVAGEVTDTQYF,TGTGCCAGCAGCTTAGCAGTAGCGGGAGAGGTCACAGATACGCAGTATTTT
TRBJ1-2,-,-,TRBV7-6,CASSLLPNAYGYTF,TGTGCCAGCAGCTTACTTCCTAACGCCTATGGCTACACCTTC
TRBJ2-1,-,-,TRBV9,CASSVEGGEQFF,TGTGCCAGCAGCGTAGAAGGGGGTGAGCAGTTCTTC
TRBJ2-7,-,-,TRBV30,CAWTGEADYEQYF,TGTGCCTGGACAGGGGAAGCGGACTACGAGCAGTACTTC
TRBJ2-1,few,-,TRBV27,CASSLSVGQKQFF,TGTGCCAGCAGTTTATCGGTTGGACAGAAGCAGTTCTTC
TRBJ2-7,-,TRBD1,TRBV13,CASSLAGQGVYEQYF,TGTGCCAGCAGCTTGGCGGGACAGGGGGTCTACGAGCAGTACTTC
TRBJ2-1,once,-,TRBV28,CASSSGPGNEQFF,TGTGCCAGCAGTTCAGGCCCTGGCAATGAGCAGTTCTTC
TRBJ1-6,-,-,TRBV7-8,CASSHREGGISNSPLHF,TGTGCCAGCAGCCATCGTGAAGGGGGTATCTCTAATTCACCCCTCCACTTT
TRBJ2-7,-,TRBD2,TRBV11-2,CASRKSGGFYEQYF,TGTGCCAGCAGAAAGAGCGGGGGTTTCTACGAGCAGTACTTC
TRBJ2-1,-,-,TRBV5-1,CASSLDLPGRVYEQFF,TGCGCCAGCAGCTTGGATCTCCCGGGGCGGGTATATGAGCAGTTCTTC
TRBJ2-2,-,-,TRBV27,CASSLTPGELFF,TGTGCCAGCAGTTTAACGCCCGGGGAGCTGTTTTTT
TRBJ1-2,-,TRBD1,TRBV29-1,CSVADREGGYTF,TGCAGCGTTGCGGACAGGGAGGGTGGCTACACCTTC
TRBJ2-1,-,TRBD2,TRBV5-5,CASSHRLAGTDVQFF,TGTGCCAGCAGCCACCGCCTAGCGGGAACTGATGTGCAGTTCTTC
TRBJ2-2,once,-,TRBV25-1,CASSGGATGELFF,TGTGCCAGCAGTGGAGGGGCCACCGGGGAGCTGTTTTTT
TRBJ2-1,-,-,TRBV15,CATSHPYNEQFF,TGTGCCACCAGCCACCCGTACAATGAGCAGTTCTTC
TRBJ2-1,-,-,TRBV27,CASSLSGNGVYNEQFF,TGTGCCAGCAGTTTAAGTGGGAACGGTGTCTACAATGAGCAGTTCTTC
TRBJ1-2,-,-,TRBV15,CATSAAAGRGYDGYTF,TGTGCCACCAGCGCCGCCGCCGGCAGGGGTTACGATGGCTACACCTTC
TRBJ2-7,-,-,TRBV27,CASSVDSYEQYF,TGTGCCAGCAGTGTCGACAGCTACGAGCAGTACTTC
TRBJ1-1,-,-,TRBV6-4,CASSDLSQSAMNTEAFF,TGTGCCAGCAGTGATCTAAGTCAGTCAGCCATGAACACTGAAGCTTTCTTT
TRBJ1-5,-,-,TRBV4-1,CASSQDNHQPQHF,TGCGCCAGCAGCCAAGATAATCATCAGCCCCAGCATTTT
TRBJ2-7,-,TRBD2,TRBV5-5,CASSPTTSGSYEQYF,TGTGCCAGCAGCCCAACCACTAGCGGGAGTTACGAGCAGTACTTC
TRBJ2-7,-,-,TRBV18,CASSPGGRLSDEQYF,TGTGCCAGCTCACCAGGGGGGCGCCTTTCTGACGAGCAGTACTTC
TRBJ1-4,-,-,TRBV6-5,CASSYSTNEKLFF,TGTGCCAGCAGTTACTCCACTAATGAAAAACTGTTTTTT
TRBJ2-5,-,-,TRBV30,CAWSVQGEETQYF,TGTGCCTGGAGTGTACAAGGGGAGGAGACCCAGTACTTC
TRBJ1-2,-,-,TRBV11-2,CASSPPGGRAVYGYTF,TGTGCCAGCAGTCCTCCGGGGGGGCGGGCAGTGTATGGCTACACCTTC
TRBJ2-1,-,-,TRBV5-8,CASSLTGSSYNEQFF,TGTGCCAGCAGCTTGACAGGGAGCTCCTACAATGAGCAGTTCTTC
TRBJ2-1,-,TRBD1,TRBV13,CASSDWTGGYNEQFF,TGTGCCAGCAGCGATTGGACAGGGGGCTACAATGAGCAGTTCTTC
TRBJ2-5,-,-,TRBV7-6,CASSLTAETQYF,TGTGCCAGCAGCTTAACTGCGGAGACCCAGTACTTC
TRBJ2-2,-,-,TRBV11-2,CASSLGIGTGELFF,TGTGCCAGCAGCTTAGGAATTGGCACCGGGGAGCTGTTTTTT
TRBJ1-4,-,-,TRBV6-5,CASSYSGVANEKLFF,TGTGCCAGCAGTTACTCGGGGGTTGCTAATGAAAAACTGTTTTTT
TRBJ1-4,-,TRBD1,TRBV25-1,CASSDLRTGNEKLFF,TGTGCCAGCAGTGACCTCCGGACAGGCAATGAAAAACTGTTTTTT
TRBJ2-5,-,TRBD1,TRBV4-3,CASSRETGPRETQYF,TGCGCCAGCAGCCGAGAGACAGGGCCGCGAGAGACCCAGTACTTC
TRBJ2-1,-,TRBD1,TRBV28,CASSQGAPGNEQFF,TGTGCCAGCAGCCAGGGGGCACCGGGGAATGAGCAGTTCTTC
TRBJ1-2,-,TRBD1,TRBV28,CATLLTGGWEGYTF,TGTGCCACCCTTCTGACAGGGGGCTGGGAAGGCTACACCTTC
TRBJ1-1,-,-,TRBV9,CASSAAGTGNTEAFF,TGTGCCAGCAGCGCGGCCGGGACGGGGAACACTGAAGCTTTCTTT
TRBJ1-1,-,-,TRBV6-6,CASSYPREMNTEAFF,TGTGCCAGCAGTTACCCCCGGGAGATGAACACTGAAGCTTTCTTT
TRBJ2-7,once,TRBD1,TRBV5-4,CASSPGQAAYEQYF,TGTGCCAGCAGCCCGGGACAGGCCGCCTACGAGCAGTACTTC
TRBJ2-3,-,-,TRBV7-6,CASSLSGEGDTQYF,TGTGCCAGCAGCTTAAGCGGCGAGGGAGATACGCAGTATTTT
TRBJ2-5,-,TRBD1,TRBV6-5,CASSPTGQETQYF,TGTGCCAGCAGCCCGACAGGGCAAGAGACCCAGTACTTC
TRBJ2-1,-,-,TRBV4-2,CASSQDRGATYNEQFF,TGTGCCAGCAGCCAAGACCGCGGGGCCACCTACAATGAGCAGTTCTTC
TRBJ2-3,few,-,TRBV6-1,CASSEAGAGRSTDTQYF,TGTGCCAGCAGTGAAGCGGGAGCGGGTAGGAGCACAGATACGCAGTATTTT
TRBJ1-1,-,TRBD1,TRBV15,CATSRMDRGFTEAFF,TGTGCCACCAGCAGAATGGACAGGGGGTTCACTGAAGCTTTCTTT
TRBJ1-5,-,-,TRBV9,CASSVGLSNQPQHF,TGTGCCAGCAGCGTAGGTCTGAGTAATCAGCCCCAGCATTTT